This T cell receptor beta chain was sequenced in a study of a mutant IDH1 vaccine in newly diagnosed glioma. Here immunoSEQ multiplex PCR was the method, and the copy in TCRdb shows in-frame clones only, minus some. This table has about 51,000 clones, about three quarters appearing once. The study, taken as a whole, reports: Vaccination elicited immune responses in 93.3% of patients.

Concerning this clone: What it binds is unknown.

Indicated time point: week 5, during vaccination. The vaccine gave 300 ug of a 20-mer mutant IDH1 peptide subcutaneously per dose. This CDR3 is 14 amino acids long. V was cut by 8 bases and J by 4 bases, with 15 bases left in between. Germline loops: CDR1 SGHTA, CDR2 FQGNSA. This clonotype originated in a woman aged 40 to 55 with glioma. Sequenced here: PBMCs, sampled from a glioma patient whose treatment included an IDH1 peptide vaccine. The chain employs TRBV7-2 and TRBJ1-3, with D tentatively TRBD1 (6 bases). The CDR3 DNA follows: TGTGCCAGCGGACTCTTAGGGACAGGAAACACCATATATTTT. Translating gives CASGLLGTGNTIYF. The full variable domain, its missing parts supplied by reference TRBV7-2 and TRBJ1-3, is GAGVSQSPSNKVTEKGKDVELRCDPISGHTALYWYRQSLGQGLEFLIYFQGNSAPDKSGLPSDRFSAERTGGSVSTLTIQRTQQEDSAVYLCASGLLGTGNTIYFGEGSWLTVV.